The 30 T cell receptor beta chains presented below share a single source sample, sequenced in a study of blood T cell repertoires in COVID-19. Using immunoSEQ multiplex PCR, the repertoire was profiled, and TCRdb retains in-frame clones only, with some absent. Of 300,000 to 350,000 clones detected, about 93% appear once; the ten largest clones hold roughly 7.3%. Sequencing was done on a sample of peripheral blood. The source of these receptors is a woman younger than 45 with COVID-19, enrolled during active disease.

This clone has a single count. The CDR3 protein is CASSPDQGALREQYF. In nucleotides, the CDR3 is TGTGCCAGCAGTCCCGACCAGGGGGCGCTTCGCGAGCAGTACTTC. This chain links TRBV28 with TRBJ2-7; 8 positions match TRBD1. There are 15 residues in the CDR3. CDR1 is MDHEN and CDR2 is SYDVKM in the germline V gene. V dropped 5 bases and J dropped 6; count of bases not matched to a gene: 12.

The rearrangement uses TRBV7-2 and TRBJ2-1; no definite D call. V was trimmed by 3 bases and J by 0 bases, leaving 6 bases between them. Germline V gene lookup returns CDR1 SGHTA and CDR2 FQGNSA. The CDR3 extends over 14 amino acids. CDR3 region: CASSFRTSYNEQFF. The CDR3, as DNA: TGTGCCAGCAGCTTTAGAACCTCCTACAATGAGCAGTTCTTC.

The CDR3 spells CASSWGGTGNQPQHF. The DNA of the CDR3 is TGTGCCAGCAGTTGGGGGGGAACGGGCAATCAGCCCCAGCATTTT. The chain employs TRBV28 and TRBJ1-5; D perhaps matches TRBD1 (5 bases). The CDR3 runs to 15 residues. Trimming removed 4 bases from V and 2 bases from J, with 12 bases in between. The germline gives CDR1 MDHEN, CDR2 SYDVKM.

V usage is TRBV23-1 and J usage is TRBJ1-5; D remains ambiguous. TRBV23-1 counts as an open reading frame of uncertain function. There are 13 residues in the CDR3. V was clipped by 6 bases and J by 2 bases, with 8 bases between them. The CDR3 DNA reads as TGCGCCAGCAGGAGGCATGGCAATCAGCCCCAGCATTTT. As protein: CASRRHGNQPQHF.

The sample holds one count of this clone. The rearrangement links TRBV9 to TRBJ2-2; TRBD2 matches 8 bases. Germline lookup yields CDR1 SGDLS and CDR2 YYNGEE. CDR3 length: 15 amino acids. Trimming cost V 0 bases and J 7 bases; bases outside gene matches: 5. The CDR3 spells CASSVAGGLGGELFF. CDR3 sequence (DNA): TGTGCCAGCAGCGTAGCGGGAGGGCTCGGCGGGGAGCTGTTTTTT.

The chain carries TRBV6-5 and TRBJ1-1; 7 bases fit TRBD1. V trimming: 6 bases; J trimming: 6 bases; junction bases outside the gene matches: 4. Germline CDR1 MNHEY, CDR2 SVGAGI. There are 12 residues in the CDR3. CDR3 coding DNA: TGTGCCAGCAGGCCCAGGGGGTCTGAAGCTTTCTTT. Its translation is CASRPRGSEAFF.

In this sample, this clone turned up a few times. This chain joins TRBV5-5 and TRBJ2-3; TRBD2 agrees at 11 bases. Germline values: CDR1 SGHKS, CDR2 YYEKEE (reference sequence). The junction had 8 bases not matched to a gene; V was cut back by 4 bases and J by 4 bases. This CDR3 contains 16 residues. The CDR3 bases are TGTGCCAGCAGCCGTTCTAGCGGGAGGTTAGCAGATACGCAGTATTTT. This sequence encodes CASSRSSGRLADTQYF.

The chain recombines TRBV7-9 with TRBJ2-1, with TRBD2 matching over 8 bases. With 7 bases clipped from V and 0 bases from J, the junction kept 2 bases outside the gene matches. CDR3 size: 14 residues. From germline, CDR1 is SEHNR and CDR2 FQNEAQ (reference sequence). CDR3 region: CASTSGSSYNEQFF. CDR3 DNA: TGTGCCAGCACCAGCGGGAGCTCCTACAATGAGCAGTTCTTC.

This rearrangement joins TRBV30 to TRBJ2-2, with 14 bases identical to TRBD2. The trim removed 0 bases at V and 5 bases at J, leaving 5 bases unmatched. The CDR3 totals 17 residues. Germline values: CDR1 GTSNPN, CDR2 SVGIG (reference sequence). The CDR3 region has the DNA TGTGCCTGGAGTGTACCGGGACTAGCGGGAGTTACCGGGGAGCTGTTTTTT. It yields the protein CAWSVPGLAGVTGELFF.

About this clone itself: One end of the junction does not line up with germline, which may come from a read error. Different DNA sequences within this sample yield the same CDR3. This chain connects TRBV5-1 to TRBJ2-7; 7 bases align to TRBD2. The germline V gene encodes CDR1 SGHRS and CDR2 YFSETQ. The CDR3 has 14 residues. The CDR3 DNA is TGCGCTAGCAGCTCTGCGGGAGACCCCTACGAGCAGTACTTC. Translated: CASSSAGDPYEQYF. The variable domain in full, with the rest retrieved from reference TRBV5-1 and TRBJ2-7, is KAGVTQTPRYLIKTRGQQVTLSCSPISGHRSVSWYQQTPGQGLQFLFEYFSETQRNKGNFPGRFSGRQFSNSRSEMNVSTLELGDSALYLCASSSAGDPYEQYFGPGTRLTVT.

The chain carries TRBV4-1 and TRBJ2-7; 9 nucleotides align to TRBD2. Germline V CDR1 and CDR2: MGHRA, YSYEKL. The CDR3 consists of 15 residues. J was trimmed by 2 bases and V by 2 bases; bases with no gene match: 4. The CDR3 sequence is CASSQQAGGPYEQYF. CDR3 nucleotides: TGCGCCAGCAGCCAACAAGCGGGAGGCCCCTACGAGCAGTACTTC.

The chain couples TRBV28 to TRBJ2-3; 7 bases are a match to TRBD1. The CDR3 extends over 15 amino acids. Germline V gene data show CDR1 as MDHEN and CDR2 as SYDVKM. With 3 bases clipped from V and 3 bases from J, the junction kept 6 bases outside the gene matches. CDR3 in DNA: TGTGCCAGCAGTTTCAAGACAGGGAGTACAGATACGCAGTATTTT. Its translation is CASSFKTGSTDTQYF. The full variable domain, rest sourced from reference TRBV28 and TRBJ2-3, is DVKVTQSSRYLVKRTGEKVFLECVQDMDHENMFWYRQDPGLGLRLIYFSYDVKMKEKGDIPEGYSVSREKKERFSLILESASTNQTSMYLCASSFKTGSTDTQYFGPGTRLTVL.

The chain joins TRBV28 to TRBJ2-7; TRBD1 agrees at 8 bases. Germline CDR1 and CDR2: MDHEN and SYDVKM. CDR3 length: 13 residues. Trimming at V came to 6 bases and at J to 3 bases, leaving 4 bases not matched to a gene. CDR3 sequence: CASRRQGLYEQYF. The CDR3 bases are TGTGCCAGCAGAAGACAGGGGCTCTACGAGCAGTACTTC. The full variable domain, rest sourced from reference TRBV28 and TRBJ2-7, is DVKVTQSSRYLVKRTGEKVFLECVQDMDHENMFWYRQDPGLGLRLIYFSYDVKMKEKGDIPEGYSVSREKKERFSLILESASTNQTSMYLCASRRQGLYEQYFGPGTRLTVT.

This clone was recorded only once. The rearrangement links TRBV5-1 to TRBJ1-4; no clear D gene. V lost 1 base and J 1 base, leaving 11 bases between the germline ends. This CDR3 is built from 16 residues. The germline V gene has CDR1 SGHRS and CDR2 YFSETQ. CDR3 DNA: TGCGCCAGCAGCTTGAGAGAGGGTAGAACTAATGAAAAACTGTTTTTT. Protein: CASSLREGRTNEKLFF.

The rearrangement uses TRBV5-1 and TRBJ2-3; 12 bases fit TRBD2. There are 16 residues in the CDR3. CDR1 and CDR2 from the germline V gene are SGHRS and YFSETQ. V shed 4 bases and J 5 bases; nucleotides not matched to a gene: 8. The CDR3 reads CASSTRQGLAGDTQYF. The DNA of the CDR3 is TGCGCCAGCAGCACGCGACAGGGACTAGCGGGAGATACGCAGTATTTT.

The chain employs TRBV27 and TRBJ1-2; perhaps TRBD1 as D (6 bases). This CDR3 has 13 amino acids. Germline CDR1 is MNHEY and CDR2 is SMNVEV (reference sequence). The germline V and J ends were trimmed by 2 bases and 7 bases, with 11 bases remaining between them. The DNA of the CDR3 is TGTGCCAGCAGTTTAGGGGGGGCGAGTGGCTACACCTTC. This sequence encodes CASSLGGASGYTF.

The CDR3, as DNA: TGTGCCAGCAGCGCTAAGGGGGACACTGAAGCTTTCTTT. Translation: CASSAKGDTEAFF. J is TRBJ1-1 and V is TRBV9; D might be TRBD1 (6 bases). Germline CDR1 and CDR2: SGDLS and YYNGEE. V was clipped by 3 bases and J by 3 bases, with 9 bases between them. The CDR3 is made up of 13 amino acids.

The chain links TRBV24-1 to TRBJ1-2, with 11 bases that match TRBD1. CDR1 and CDR2 from the germline V gene are KGHDR and SFDVKD. Trimming cost V 5 bases and J 8 bases; bases outside gene matches: 6. The CDR3 is 14 residues long. CDR3 protein: CATSGPDRGLGYTF. DNA for the CDR3: TGTGCCACCAGTGGGCCGGACAGGGGGCTCGGCTACACCTTC.

The chain employs TRBV27 and TRBJ2-7, with no clear D. The germline V gene has CDR1 MNHEY and CDR2 SMNVEV (reference sequence). Between the trimmed V and J ends, which lost 2 bases and 6 bases, there was a span of 11 bases. This CDR3 has 13 residues. The CDR3 region has the DNA TGTGCCAGCAGTTTAAACCCCCCACTCGAGCAGTACTTC. This codes for CASSLNPPLEQYF.

The chain uses TRBV7-9 and TRBJ2-5, with D unclear. Germline V gives CDR1 SEHNR, CDR2 FQNEAQ (reference sequence). This CDR3 contains 12 residues. The germline V and J ends were trimmed by 10 bases and 0 bases, with 9 bases remaining between them. The CDR3 region has the DNA TGTGCCACCAGAGGAGACCAAGAGACCCAGTACTTC. It translates to CATRGDQETQYF.

This chain uses TRBV11-2 with TRBJ1-5, with 9 nucleotides matching TRBD1. The CDR3 sequence is 15 residues long. The germline gives CDR1 SGHAT, CDR2 FQNNGV. Trimming removed 5 bases from V and 7 bases from J; junction bases left unmatched: 9. The CDR3 bases are TGTGCCAGCAGCCGGACAGGGGCCCCCTCCCAGCCCCAGCATTTT. The encoded protein is CASSRTGAPSQPQHF.

V is TRBV5-1 and J is TRBJ1-1; no clear D. CDR1 is SGHRS and CDR2 is YFSETQ in the germline V gene. CDR3 length: 15 amino acids. V lost 4 bases to trimming and J lost 0 bases, with 13 bases between them. CDR3 in amino acids: CASSPEGFMNTEAFF. The CDR3 coding sequence is TGCGCCAGCAGCCCGGAGGGCTTTATGAACACTGAAGCTTTCTTT. The whole variable domain, filled in from reference TRBV5-1 and TRBJ1-1, reads KAGVTQTPRYLIKTRGQQVTLSCSPISGHRSVSWYQQTPGQGLQFLFEYFSETQRNKGNFPGRFSGRQFSNSRSEMNVSTLELGDSALYLCASSPEGFMNTEAFFGQGTRLTVV.

V usage is TRBV27 and J usage is TRBJ2-3, with D tentatively TRBD2 (6 bases). The V gene lost 8 bases and the J gene lost 4 bases, with 10 bases spanning the gap. The CDR3 extends over 12 amino acids. The germline V gene has CDR1 MNHEY and CDR2 SMNVEV (reference sequence). CDR3 protein: CASGWRADTQYF. The CDR3 region has the DNA TGTGCCAGCGGCTGGAGGGCAGATACGCAGTATTTT.

The rearrangement uses TRBV11-2 and TRBJ1-2; no firm D call. The CDR3 contains 13 residues. Trimming took 2 bases from V and 3 from J, leaving 7 bases between them. CDR1 is SGHAT and CDR2 is FQNNGV in the germline V gene. CDR3: CASSLQLYYGYTF. CDR3 DNA sequence: TGTGCCAGCAGCTTACAGTTATACTATGGCTACACCTTC.

The genes are TRBV9 and TRBJ2-1; 10 nucleotides line up with TRBD2. The CDR3 spans 17 residues. Per germline, CDR1 SGDLS and CDR2 YYNGEE. Trimming at V came to 4 bases and at J to 6 bases, leaving 13 bases not matched to a gene. CDR3 loop: CASSSNPSGRWGNEQFF. For the CDR3, the DNA is TGTGCCAGCAGCTCGAATCCTAGCGGGAGATGGGGCAATGAGCAGTTCTTC.

The chain couples TRBV18 to TRBJ1-2, with a tentative D call TRBD1 (5 bases). Germline values: CDR1 KGHSH, CDR2 LQKENI. V lost 2 bases, J lost 5 bases, and 9 bases lay in between. CDR3 size: 13 residues. In DNA form, the CDR3 reads TGTGCCAGCTCACCAGACAGCAAATATGGCTACACCTTC. Its translation is CASSPDSKYGYTF.

The genes are TRBV2 and TRBJ1-2; 10 bases agree with TRBD1. The V gene's germline CDR1 is SNHLY and CDR2 FYNNEI. CDR3 length: 14 amino acids. V lost 6 bases to trimming and J lost 4 bases; unmatched junction nucleotides: 5. The CDR3 nucleotides read TGTGCCAGCAGCGGGACAGGGGCCGGCTATGGCTACACCTTC. As protein: CASSGTGAGYGYTF.

This clone was seen once. CDR3 nucleotide sequence: TGTGCCAGCAGCTTAGGGGACAGGAAGGACACTGAAGCTTTCTTT. Encoded protein: CASSLGDRKDTEAFF. The gene calls are TRBV7-9 and TRBJ1-1; 8 bases agree with TRBD1. Germline V CDR1 and CDR2: SEHNR, FQNEAQ (reference sequence). This CDR3 has 15 amino acids. The junction had 4 bases not matched to a gene; V was cut back by 1 base and J by 3 bases.

This clone showed up just once. The chain links TRBV12-3 or TRBV12-4 to TRBJ2-2, with D perhaps TRBD1 (5 bases). The CDR3 has 13 amino acids. The ends were cut back, 6 bases at V and 6 bases at J, with 11 bases in the middle. CDR3 sequence reads: CASSIQGSGELFF. CDR3 sequence (DNA): TGTGCCAGCAGCATCCAGGGTTCCGGGGAGCTGTTTTTT.

The chain employs TRBV6-4 and TRBJ2-6; 7 positions agree with TRBD1. Germline V gene sequence: CDR1 MRHNA, CDR2 SNTAGT. V lost 3 bases and J lost 0; bases outside the gene matches: 2. CDR3 length: 16 amino acids. The CDR3 here is CASSEQGVSGANVLTF. The CDR3 nucleotides read TGTGCCAGCAGTGAGCAGGGGGTCTCTGGGGCCAACGTCCTGACTTTC.